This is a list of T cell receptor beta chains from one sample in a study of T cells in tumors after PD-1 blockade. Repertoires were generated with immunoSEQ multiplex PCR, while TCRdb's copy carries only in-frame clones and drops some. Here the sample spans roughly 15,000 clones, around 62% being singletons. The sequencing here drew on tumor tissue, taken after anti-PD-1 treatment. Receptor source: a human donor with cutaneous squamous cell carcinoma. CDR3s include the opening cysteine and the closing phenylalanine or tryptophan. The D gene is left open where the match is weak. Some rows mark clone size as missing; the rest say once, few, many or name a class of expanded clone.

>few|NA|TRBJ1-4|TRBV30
TGTGCCTGGGGTGGGGGGTCTAAGGAAAAACTGTTTTTT
CAWGGGSKEKLFF
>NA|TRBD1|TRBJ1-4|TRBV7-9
TGTGCCAGCAGCCCGGGCGGGACAGGGAATGAAAAACTGTTTTTT
CASSPGGTGNEKLFF
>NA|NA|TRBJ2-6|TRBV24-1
TGTGCCACCAGTGACCCGACGGGGATATCTGGGGCCAACGTCCTGACTTTC
CATSDPTGISGANVLTF
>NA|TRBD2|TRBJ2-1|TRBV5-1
TGCGCCAGCAGCCGATCGGTCAGCGGGGGGGCCCATGAGCAGTTCTTC
CASSRSVSGGAHEQFF
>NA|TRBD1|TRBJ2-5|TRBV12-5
TGTGCTAGTGGATCGCAACAGGGGGCATTCGGAGAGACCCAGTACTTC
CASGSQQGAFGETQYF
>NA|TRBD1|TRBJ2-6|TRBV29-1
TGCAGCGTTGACCTGGACAGGGGCTCTGGGGCCAACGTCCTGACTTTC
CSVDLDRGSGANVLTF
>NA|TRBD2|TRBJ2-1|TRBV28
TGTGCCAGCAGTTCCCCTACTAGCGGGAGTAGTCTGTTCTTC
CASSSPTSGSSLFF
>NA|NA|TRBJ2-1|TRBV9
TGTGCCAGCAGCGCAGCTGGGGGCGCGGGGAATGAGCAGTTCTTC
CASSAAGGAGNEQFF
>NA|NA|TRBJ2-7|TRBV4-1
TGCGCCAGCAGCCAAGATATCGGCGAGCAGTACTTC
CASSQDIGEQYF
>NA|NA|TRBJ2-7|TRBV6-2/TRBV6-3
TGTGCCAGCAGTTACTCTTACGACAGTTTTCCCTCGGGCGAGCAGTACTTC
CASSYSYDSFPSGEQYF
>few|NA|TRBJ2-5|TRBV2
TGTGCCAGCAGTCCTCAAGAGACCCAGTACTTC
CASSPQETQYF
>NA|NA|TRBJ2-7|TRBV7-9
TGTGCCAGCAGCTTAGCGGGGTGGGCCTTGGACTTC
CASSLAGWALDF
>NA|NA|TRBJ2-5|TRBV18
TGTGCCAGCTTCCTCGGGGTTGAAGAGACCCAGTACTTC
CASFLGVEETQYF
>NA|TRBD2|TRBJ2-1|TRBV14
TGTGCCAGCAGCCAGGCCAGGGACTACCGCTCCTACAATGAGCAGTTCTTC
CASSQARDYRSYNEQFF
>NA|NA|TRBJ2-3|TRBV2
TGTGCCAGCAGCGCCGAGTTCCTATCCACAGATACGCAGTATTTT
CASSAEFLSTDTQYF
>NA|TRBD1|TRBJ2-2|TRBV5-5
TGTGCCAGCAGCTTAATCCCTGGGACAGACACCGGGGAGCTGTTTTTT
CASSLIPGTDTGELFF
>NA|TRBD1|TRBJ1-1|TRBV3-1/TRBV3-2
TGTGCCAGCAGTCAGGGGGCGTCTTTTGTAGCTTTCTTT
CASSQGASFVAFF
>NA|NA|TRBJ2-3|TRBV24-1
TGTGCCACCTCTCCCCGGGACGGTGGTAAAGATACGCAGTATTTT
CATSPRDGGKDTQYF
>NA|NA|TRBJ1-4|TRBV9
TGTGCCAGCAGCGAGGGAGGAGGGAGGTTCGGTGAAAAACTGTTTTTT
CASSEGGGRFGEKLFF
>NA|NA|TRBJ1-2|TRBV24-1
TGTGCCACCAGTGATACTGCAGATTTGTATGGCTACACCTTC
CATSDTADLYGYTF
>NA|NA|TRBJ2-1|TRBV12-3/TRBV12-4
TGTGCCAGCAGTTTAAGGTCCTACAATGAGCAGTTCTTC
CASSLRSYNEQFF
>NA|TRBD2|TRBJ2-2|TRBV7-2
TGTGCCAGCAGCTGGGGGGGACTAGCGGGAGGGGTCACCGGGGAGCTGTTTTTT
CASSWGGLAGGVTGELFF
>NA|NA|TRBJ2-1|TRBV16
TGTGCCAGCAGCCCTCGGGTACAGGGGGGGGATGAGCAGTTCTTC
CASSPRVQGGDEQFF
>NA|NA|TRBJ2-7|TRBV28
TGTGCCAGCAGTTACAGGGTTTACGAGCAGTACTTC
CASSYRVYEQYF